This TCR beta chain was captured in a study of Ad26.COV2.S vaccination and SARS-CoV-2 variants. Documented treatment: 15 to 20 received Ad26.COV2.S at low or high dose, single or two shots; 5 received placebo; per-sample allocation not given. The samples were gathered on day 63 after the first injection of vaccine or placebo. Findings and limits, study-wide: Vaccine and placebo recipients had comparable breadth of non-spike TCRs.

In the case of this clone: Its antigen is not known. At the DNA level, this CDR3 is encoded by other sequences in the same sample as well.

Using immunoSEQ multiplex PCR, the repertoire was profiled, and TCRdb retains in-frame clones only, with some absent. The sample has about 250,000 clones, about 83% seen once. Germline V gene sequence: CDR1 SGDLS, CDR2 YYNGEE. This CDR3 is 15 amino acids long. V lost 4 bases to trimming and J lost 2 bases, with 15 bases between them. The V and J genes are TRBV9 and TRBJ1-1; weak D call: TRBD1 (6 bases). The receptor comes from a person aged 18-60 years who received the Ad26.COV2.S COVID-19 vaccine or a placebo. The source material was peripheral blood, sampled in a trial of Ad26.COV2.S vaccine versus placebo. CDR3 sequence reads: CASSPPGTLNTEAFF. CDR3 DNA sequence: TGTGCCAGCAGCCCACCGGGGACACTAAACACTGAAGCTTTCTTT.